Listed here is a single T cell receptor (beta chain). Its antigen remains unknown. Germline V gene sequence: CDR1 SEHNR, CDR2 FQNEAQ (reference sequence). The CDR3 is 12 residues long. V was trimmed by 10 bases and J by 5 bases, leaving 11 bases between them. This entry is derived from a study of identical twins. General study findings and limits: Twins shared out-of-frame alpha sequences with excess low generation probability.

Each CDR3 protein is one row after TCRdb ran MiXCR on the 5' RACE reads. Found here are around 250,000 distinct CDR3 sequences, roughly 12% of them singletons; the top ten hold 3.5% to 5%. The same data also went into a second study, on yellow fever vaccine responses in identical twins.

The chain joins TRBV7-9 to TRBJ2-2; D call uncertain. Sequenced material: memory (CD45RO+) T cells sorted from blood. The source of this sequence is a woman aged 18 to 35 in good health. CDR3 sequence reads: CATKLRTGELFF. The CDR3 DNA follows: TGTGCCACCAAACTCAGGACCGGGGAGCTGTTTTTT.